This T cell receptor (beta chain) was identified during a study of human T cells and chemical hapten exposure. Points from the study as a whole: Once DPC sensitization occurred, TCRs above 1 in 1000 frequency showed no change.

TCRdb reprocessed the RACE reads via MiXCR and lists one record per CDR3 protein. The data show under 300,000 distinct CDR3 sequences, approximately 7.5% seen once. The CDR3 consists of 14 residues. Trimming removed 5 bases from V and 6 bases from J, with 14 bases in between. The germline CDR1 and CDR2 sequences are MNHEY and SMNVEV (reference sequence). Concerning this clonotype itself: Its antigen remains unknown.

Time point described: pre-sensitization, week 0. The treatment here: therapeutic diphenylcyclopropenone sensitization with weekly scalp DPC. The material sequenced was whole blood, taken in connection with sensitization to the hapten diphenylcyclopropenone (DPC). The chain links TRBV27 to TRBJ1-5, with D perhaps TRBD1 (5 bases). The clonotype was recovered from a man between 18 and 29 years old with alopecia areata. Some clones in this sample may be carry-over from other donors' samples. The CDR3 is CASSPHPTGQPQHF. The CDR3 DNA is TGTGCCAGCAGTCCACATCCTACAGGTCAGCCCCAGCATTTT.